Here is one TCR beta chain with its context. This PCR relied on a set of 60 Vbeta primers and 13 Jbeta primers. Profiled with immunoSEQ multiplex PCR; TCRdb holds only in-frame clones, not every one. The table includes fewer than 200,000 clones, approximately 90% detected once. The record originates from a study of cytomegalovirus exposure and HLA in healthy donors. Germline V gene sequence: CDR1 SEHNR, CDR2 FQNEAQ (reference sequence). Trimming stripped 6 bases from V and 1 base from J, with 9 bases between. The CDR3 sequence is 14 residues long. The material sequenced was PBMCs. The genes are TRBV7-9 and TRBJ2-2, with D possibly TRBD1 on 5 matching bases. This receptor was taken from a boy aged 2-9 years in good health and CMV-seronegative. CDR3 DNA sequence: TGTGCCAGCAGGCATACAGGGAACACCGGGGAGCTGTTTTTT. It encodes CASRHTGNTGELFF.